One and the same sample provided the 8 T cell receptor beta chains below, sequenced in a study of CD8+ T cells in alopecia areata. RNA extraction was followed by reverse transcription into cDNA, which acted as the sequencing template. The assay was immunoSEQ multiplex PCR, and TCRdb's table has in-frame clones only and misses some. The data show 190,000 or so clones, with roughly 64% seen just once and about 5% held by the top ten. The treatment: oral pan-JAK inhibitor, 5-10 mg twice daily. The material sequenced was CD4+ T cells sorted from blood, taken at week 24, from a patient treated with tofacitinib. The origin of the receptors is a human donor with alopecia areata.

The chain joins TRBV7-2 to TRBJ2-7; D possibly corresponds to TRBD1 (5 bases). In germline, CDR1 is SGHTA, CDR2 FQGNSA. Trimming took 6 bases from V and 1 from J, leaving 10 bases between them. The CDR3 loop spans 13 amino acids. DNA for the CDR3: TGTGCCAGCAGGGGGCAAGTTTCCTACGAGCAGTACTTC. Translating it yields CASRGQVSYEQYF.

J is TRBJ2-7 and V is TRBV15, with a tentative D call TRBD1 (6 bases). Trimming pared 0 bases from V and 9 bases from J, leaving 12 bases between. CDR3 size: 13 residues. CDR1 is LNHNV and CDR2 is YYDKDF in the germline V gene (reference sequence). The CDR3 nucleotides read TGTGCCACCAGCAGAGATCAACAGGGAAGGCAGTACTTC. It yields the protein CATSRDQQGRQYF.

This chain connects TRBV4-1 to TRBJ2-7; D is undetermined. The germline V gene has CDR1 MGHRA and CDR2 YSYEKL. This CDR3 region has 13 residues. The V end lost 0 bases, the J end lost 2 bases, and 5 bases lay between the germline ends. CDR3 sequence: CASSQDGAYEQYF. Here the CDR3 DNA reads TGCGCCAGCAGCCAAGATGGGGCCTACGAGCAGTACTTC.

The chain joins TRBV28 to TRBJ2-5; 9 nucleotides line up with TRBD2. The CDR3 sequence is 18 residues long. The germline gives CDR1 MDHEN, CDR2 SYDVKM. With V trimmed by 6 bases and J by 2 bases, 16 bases remained unmatched. Here the CDR3 reads CASSTPGLAGPLQETQYF. The CDR3 DNA reads as TGTGCCAGCAGCACCCCCGGGCTAGCGGGGCCATTACAAGAGACCCAGTACTTC.

The V and J genes are TRBV11-2 and TRBJ2-2; D possibly corresponds to TRBD2 (6 bases). Trimming removed 2 bases at V and 6 bases at J, with 10 bases between. The CDR3 sequence is 14 residues long. CDR1 is SGHAT, CDR2 FQNNGV, per germline. The CDR3 protein is CASSLTGVAGELFF. CDR3 nucleotide sequence: TGTGCCAGCAGCTTAACGGGAGTGGCCGGGGAGCTGTTTTTT.

The chain uses TRBV7-9 and TRBJ1-2, with TRBD1 identical over 10 bases. In germline, CDR1 is SEHNR, CDR2 FQNEAQ (reference sequence). The CDR3 sequence is 15 residues long. V lost 5 bases to trimming and J lost 7 bases; unmatched junction nucleotides: 10. The CDR3 protein is CASSAIPGQGSGYTF. CDR3 bases: TGTGCCAGCAGCGCAATCCCGGGACAGGGGTCTGGCTACACCTTC.

Only a few counts were recorded for this clone. The chain recombines TRBV5-1 with TRBJ2-3, with D hard to call. Germline loops: CDR1 SGHRS, CDR2 YFSETQ. The V gene lost 3 bases and the J gene lost 2 bases, with 10 bases spanning the gap. CDR3 length: 14 residues. In nucleotides, the CDR3 is TGCGCCAGCAGCTCGGGCGACGACACAGATACGCAGTATTTT. It encodes CASSSGDDTDTQYF.

The chain couples TRBV7-9 to TRBJ1-4; TRBD1 aligns across 7 bases. The CDR3 runs to 15 residues. In germline, CDR1 is SEHNR, CDR2 FQNEAQ (reference sequence). Trimming removed 3 bases from V and 10 bases from J; junction bases left unmatched: 11. The CDR3 loop is CASSLLTGRQGKLFF. CDR3 bases: TGTGCCAGCAGCTTGTTGACAGGGCGACAGGGAAAACTGTTTTTT.